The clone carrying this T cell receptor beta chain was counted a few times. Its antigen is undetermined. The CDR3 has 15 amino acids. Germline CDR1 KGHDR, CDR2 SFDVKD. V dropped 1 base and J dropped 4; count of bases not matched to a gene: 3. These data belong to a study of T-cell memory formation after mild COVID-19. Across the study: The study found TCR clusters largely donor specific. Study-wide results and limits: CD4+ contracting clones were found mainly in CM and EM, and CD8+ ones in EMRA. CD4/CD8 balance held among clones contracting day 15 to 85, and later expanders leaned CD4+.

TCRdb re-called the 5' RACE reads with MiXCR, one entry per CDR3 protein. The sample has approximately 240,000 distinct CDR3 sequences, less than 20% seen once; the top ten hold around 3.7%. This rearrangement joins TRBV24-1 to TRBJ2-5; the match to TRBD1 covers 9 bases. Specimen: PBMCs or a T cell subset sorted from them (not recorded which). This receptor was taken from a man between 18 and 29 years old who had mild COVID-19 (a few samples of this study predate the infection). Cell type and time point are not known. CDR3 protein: CATSDFDRGRETQYF. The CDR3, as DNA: TGTGCCACCAGTGATTTCGACAGGGGGAGAGAGACCCAGTACTTC.